This T cell receptor (beta chain) was captured in a study of shared clonotypes between healthy human individuals. Study background: A donor's plate count was three for CD4 naive and three for CD4 memory; CD8 naive had two and CD8 memory one.

Authors' analysis steps: Quality scores were absent from the junction-only immunoSEQ sequences, so filtering differed. The table came from immunoSEQ multiplex PCR; TCRdb's copy has only in-frame clones and leaves some out. That table is the source of V, J and clone size, and D and trimming were worked out from the DNA. The table lists 2 million to 2.5 million clones, nearly 97% of them singletons. Naive CD45RA+ and memory CD45RA-negative subsets were split from CD4+ cells. Of note for this clone: The sample holds other DNA sequences that translate to the same CDR3.

The CDR3 is 13 residues long. The V end lost 3 bases, the J end lost 3 bases, and 9 bases lay between the germline ends. The germline gives CDR1 MNHEY, CDR2 SVGAGI. Sequencing used naive CD4+ T cells sorted from blood. Documented subset: CD45RA+ positively selected. The TCR originated in a man aged 18 to 29 in good health. The chain combines TRBV6-5 with TRBJ2-7, with unresolved D. DNA for the CDR3: TGTGCCAGCAGTTATGGCCCGGGCTACGAGCAGTACTTC. Its translation: CASSYGPGYEQYF.